Described below is a single T cell receptor beta chain sequence and its context. This clonotype was found many times. Its antigen remains undetermined. A junction boundary mismatches the germline segment, possibly from a read error. The library came from PCR. Instrument on record: Illumina HiSeq 2500. TCR library preparation used molecular barcoding, with unique molecular identifiers applied to normalize quantification of the TCRbeta repertoire. The public sequencing data were trimmed at Q25 with fastp and processed into clonotypes with MiXCR by TCRdb, which kept only in-frame beta chains. A single entry per CDR3 protein holds the most common genes and DNA from its merged rows. The sample records about 290,000 distinct CDR3 sequences, around a tenth of which are singletons. Jointly, the top ten make up 7.5% of the sample. This sample is part of a study of T-cell reconstitution after alpha-beta-depleted transplantation in children (dated by TCRdb to the mid-2010s). Regarding the complete study: The study quantitatively tracked T-cell immune reconstitution after TCRalphabeta/CD19-depleted allogeneic hematopoietic cell transplantation in children using TCR repertoire profiling. Results the study describes overall, beyond this receptor: Over subsequent months, a decline in hyperexpanded clone frequencies was noted, and after one year, T-cell counts and TCRbeta diversity were mostly ascribed to newly produced T cells. The apparently early alphabetaT-cell count recovery about two months after transplant was reportedly dependent on only several hundred rapidly expanded clones derived from non-depleted graft cells. In some patients, high TCRbeta diversity at day 60 was attributed to recipient T cells and intrathymic progenitors that had survived conditioning.

What this sample's treatment or condition label stands for: allogeneic hematopoietic cell transplantation with graft depleted of TCRalphabeta T cells and CD19 B cells. The transplant recipients were children given TCRalphabeta/CD19-depleted allogeneic hematopoietic cell grafts. Reading the germline V gene gives CDR1 SGHTA and CDR2 FQGNSA. From its cysteine to its phenylalanine, the CDR3 spans 17 amino acids. Only the CDR3 region is kept as DNA, spanning 51 bases read in frame from base 1. This receptor was identified in a boy younger than two with acute myeloid leukemia, due to receive a stem cell transplant. This sequence uses TRBV7-2 and TRBJ2-6; a tentative D call is TRBD1 (6 bases match). Sequencing was performed on PBMCs, taken before TCRalphabeta/CD19-depleted stem cell transplant. The DNA sequence is as follows: TGTGCCAGCAGCCTAGCCCCGCGGACAGTACAAGCCAACGTCCTGACTTTC. Protein translation: CASSLAPRTVQANVLTF.